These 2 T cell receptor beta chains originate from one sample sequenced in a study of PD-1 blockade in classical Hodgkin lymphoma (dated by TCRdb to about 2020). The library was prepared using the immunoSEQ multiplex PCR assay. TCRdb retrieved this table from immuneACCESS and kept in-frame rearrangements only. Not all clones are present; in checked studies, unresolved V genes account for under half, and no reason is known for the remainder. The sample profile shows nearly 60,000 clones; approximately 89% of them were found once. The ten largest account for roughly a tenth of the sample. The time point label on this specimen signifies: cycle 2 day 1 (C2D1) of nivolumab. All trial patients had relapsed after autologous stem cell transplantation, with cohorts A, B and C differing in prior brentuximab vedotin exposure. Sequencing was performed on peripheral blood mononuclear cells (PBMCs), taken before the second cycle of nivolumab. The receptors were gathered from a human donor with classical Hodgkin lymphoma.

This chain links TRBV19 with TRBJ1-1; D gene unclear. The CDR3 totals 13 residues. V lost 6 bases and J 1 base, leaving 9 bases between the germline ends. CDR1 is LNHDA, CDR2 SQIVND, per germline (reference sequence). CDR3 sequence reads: CASRIQENTEAFF. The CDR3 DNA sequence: TGTGCCAGTAGGATTCAGGAGAACACTGAAGCTTTCTTT.

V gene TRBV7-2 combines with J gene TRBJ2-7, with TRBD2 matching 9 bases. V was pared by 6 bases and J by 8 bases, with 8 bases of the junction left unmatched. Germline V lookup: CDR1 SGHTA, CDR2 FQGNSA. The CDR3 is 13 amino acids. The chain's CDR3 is CASRSSGVEKQYF. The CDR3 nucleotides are TGTGCCAGCAGATCTAGCGGGGTTGAAAAGCAGTACTTC.